This entry describes one TCR beta chain. Its antigen is currently unknown. V was trimmed by 5 bases and J by 13 bases, leaving 12 bases between them. CDR1 and CDR2 from the germline V gene are MNHEY and SVGAGI. The CDR3 length is 11 residues. These data are taken from a study of a mutant IDH1 vaccine in newly diagnosed glioma. Study-level information: The study started vaccination 4-6 weeks after radiotherapy alone, or with temozolomide cycles. Beforehand, treatment had been radiotherapy, temozolomide, or both; the majority received both.

TCRdb's table, derived via immunoSEQ multiplex PCR, lists solely in-frame clones and lacks some. Here the sample spans roughly 86,000 clones, roughly 77% being singletons. Time point reported: week 47, end of study. In every dose of vaccine, 300 ug of mutant IDH1 20-mer peptide was given alongside topical imiquimod. The V call is TRBV6-5, the J call TRBJ1-5; D is unresolved. This receptor was identified in a man aged 35-49 years with glioma. Material: PBMCs, obtained from a glioma patient whose treatment included an IDH1 peptide vaccine. Here the CDR3 DNA reads TGTGCCAGCAGTAACCTCCGGGATCAGCATTTT. This codes for CASSNLRDQHF.